The present entry profiles one T cell receptor beta chain with its context. The target antigen is unknown. No cell fractionation was done, so the repertoire covers all unsorted peripheral blood T cells. Alpha and beta constant-region primers primed reverse transcription of 500 to 550 ng RNA. Separate chain-specific third strand synthesis with multiplexing indices produced the alpha and beta libraries. One primer pair amplified all rearrangements per chain; each cDNA got molecular barcodes. A 5' RACE adapter with a random hexamer and the SP2 primer site was joined to cDNA. The SP2 site served as the priming point for second strand synthesis. TCRdb ran MiXCR on the 5' RACE reads and lists one entry per CDR3 protein. The sample shows about 17,000 distinct CDR3 sequences, over 9% of them seen only once. These data come from a study of HIV-infected patients and healthy controls. The study, taken as a whole, reports: Apparent post-therapy Gini recovery among HIV-infected patients was not reproduced with size-matched repertoires.

Germline CDR1 and CDR2: DFQATT and SNEGSKA (reference sequence). V was pared by 5 bases and J by 4 bases, with 11 bases between. The CDR3 loop spans 12 amino acids. The chain has TRBV20-1 and TRBJ2-5; D unclear. The TCR was taken from an adult in good health. Sequencing used blood. CDR3: CSAPTGGETQYF. In nucleotides, the CDR3 is TGCAGTGCTCCTACGGGCGGAGAGACCCAGTACTTC.